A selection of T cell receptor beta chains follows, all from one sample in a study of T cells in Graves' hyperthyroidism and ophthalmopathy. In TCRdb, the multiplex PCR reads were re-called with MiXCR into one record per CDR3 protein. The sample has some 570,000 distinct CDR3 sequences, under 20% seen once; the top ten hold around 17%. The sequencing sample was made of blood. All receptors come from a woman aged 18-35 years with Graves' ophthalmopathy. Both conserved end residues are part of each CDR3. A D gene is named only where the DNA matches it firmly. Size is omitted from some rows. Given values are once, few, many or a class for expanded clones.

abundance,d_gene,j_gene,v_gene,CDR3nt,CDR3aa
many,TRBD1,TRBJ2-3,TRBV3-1,TGTGCCAGCAGCCAAGTGTCCGGGACAGCAACTAGCACAGATACGCAGTATTTT,CASSQVSGTATSTDTQYF
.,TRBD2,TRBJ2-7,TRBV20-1,TGCAGTGTAAGCGGGAAGCCCTCCTACGAGCAGTACTTC,CSVSGKPSYEQYF
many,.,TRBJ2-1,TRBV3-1,TGTGCCAGCAGCCAAGATCGGCAGGGCCTTAATGAGCAGTTCTTC,CASSQDRQGLNEQFF
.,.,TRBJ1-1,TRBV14,TGTGCCAGCAGCCAAGATGGTATGAACACTGAAGCTTTCTTT,CASSQDGMNTEAFF
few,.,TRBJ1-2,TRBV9,TGTGCCAGCTCCGGTGGCAGAAACTATGGCTACACCTTC,CASSGGRNYGYTF
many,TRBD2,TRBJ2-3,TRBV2,TGTGCCAGCAGCCCACCTCCGGGACTAGCGGGAACTAGCACAGATACGCAGTATTTT,CASSPPPGLAGTSTDTQYF
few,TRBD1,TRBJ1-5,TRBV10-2,TGCGCCAGCAGCCCCACAGGGGGTCGGAATCAGCCCCAGCATTTT,CASSPTGGRNQPQHF
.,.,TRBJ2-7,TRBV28,TGTGCCAGCACCCAAGGTGGTAGCGGCTACGAGCAGTACTTC,CASTQGGSGYEQYF
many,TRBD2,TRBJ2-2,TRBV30,TGTGCCTGGACTAGCGGGAGGTACACCGGGGAGCTGTTTTTT,CAWTSGRYTGELFF
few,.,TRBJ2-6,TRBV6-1,TGTGCCAGCAGTGAGAGGGGACCGAGCTCTGGGGCCAACGTCCTGACTTTC,CASSERGPSSGANVLTF